What follows are 3 T cell receptor beta chains derived from one specimen sequenced in a study of T cells after yellow fever vaccination (dated by TCRdb to the late 2010s). According to the study, the label for this sample's treatment or condition signals: live attenuated yellow fever vaccine strain. Libraries were made using 5' RACE. The reads were generated on an Illumina HiSeq 2500. Starting from the raw public reads, TCRdb applied fastp trimming at Q25, assembled clones with MiXCR and retained in-frame beta chains. Rows with one shared CDR3 protein collapse into an entry with the most common genes and DNA. The sample contains 250,000 to 350,000 distinct CDR3 sequences, around 6.8% of them found a single time. The ten largest clones capture 15% to 20% of the sample. Here the sequenced sample was PBMCs, taken roughly 46 days after the first yellow fever vaccination. The source is a man younger than 30 who received the YFV17D yellow fever vaccine.

This chain uses TRBV7-3 with TRBJ2-3; TRBD1 matches at 11 bases. Germline V lookup: CDR1 SGHTA, CDR2 FQGTGA. V lost 5 bases, J lost 4 bases, and 5 bases stayed unmatched. The CDR3 spans 15 residues. Written as DNA, the CDR3 is TGTGCCAGCAGCCGGACAGGGGGCAGGTCAGATACGCAGTATTTT. Its protein is CASSRTGGRSDTQYF.

V usage is TRBV3-1 and J usage is TRBJ2-5, with D perhaps matching TRBD2 (5 bases). Per the germline V gene, CDR1 is LGHDT and CDR2 is YNNKEL (reference sequence). Trimming removed 5 bases at V and 5 bases at J, with 12 bases between. This CDR3 has 13 residues. This CDR3 is CASSESGRETQYF. CDR3 bases: TGTGCCAGCAGCGAAAGCGGCAGGGAGACCCAGTACTTC.

This clonotype was picked up many times. V and J are TRBV18 and TRBJ1-4; D unresolved. Looked up from germline, CDR1 is KGHSH and CDR2 is LQKENI. Trimming took 3 bases from V and 0 from J, leaving 5 bases between them. CDR3 length: 14 residues. CDR3 nucleotides: TGTGCCAGCTCACCCACTTCAACTAATGAAAAACTGTTTTTT. This encodes CASSPTSTNEKLFF. Looking up the rest from reference TRBV18 and TRBJ1-4 gives the full variable domain: NAGVMQNPRHLVRRRGQEARLRCSPMKGHSHVYWYRQLPEEGLKFMVYLQKENIIDESGMPKERFSAEFPKEGPSILRIQQVVRGDSAAYFCASSPTSTNEKLFFGSGTQLSVL.